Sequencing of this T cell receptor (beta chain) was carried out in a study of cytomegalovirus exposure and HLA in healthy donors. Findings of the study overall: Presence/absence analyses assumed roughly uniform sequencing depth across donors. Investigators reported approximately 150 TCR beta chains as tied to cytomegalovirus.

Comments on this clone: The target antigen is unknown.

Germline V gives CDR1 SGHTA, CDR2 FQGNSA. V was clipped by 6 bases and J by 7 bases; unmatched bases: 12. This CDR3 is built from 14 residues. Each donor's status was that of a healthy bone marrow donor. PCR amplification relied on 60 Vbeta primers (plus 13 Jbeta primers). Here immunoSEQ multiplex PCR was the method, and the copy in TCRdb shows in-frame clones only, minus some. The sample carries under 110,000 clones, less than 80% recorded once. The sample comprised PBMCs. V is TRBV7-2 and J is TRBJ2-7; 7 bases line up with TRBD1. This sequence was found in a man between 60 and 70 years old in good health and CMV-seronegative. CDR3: CASSRGGSLSEQYF. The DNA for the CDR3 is TGTGCCAGCAGTAGAGGGGGCTCCCTGAGTGAGCAGTACTTC. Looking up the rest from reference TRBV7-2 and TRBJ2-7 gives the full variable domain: GAGVSQSPSNKVTEKGKDVELRCDPISGHTALYWYRQSLGQGLEFLIYFQGNSAPDKSGLPSDRFSAERTGGSVSTLTIQRTQQEDSAVYLCASSRGGSLSEQYFGPGTRLTVT.